Sequencing of this T cell receptor beta chain was carried out in a study of cytomegalovirus exposure and HLA in healthy donors. J gave up 1 base and V 2 bases, and 9 bases lay outside the gene matches. The CDR3 loop spans 19 amino acids. CDR1 and CDR2 from the germline V gene are LNHDA and SQIVND (reference sequence). PCR primers comprised 60 Vbeta and 13 Jbeta primers. Clones were sequenced by immunoSEQ multiplex PCR, and TCRdb holds only the in-frame ones, with some missing. The data show roughly 78,000 clones, 60% to 75% seen once. Input material: PBMCs. The J gene is TRBJ1-5, the V gene TRBV19; 12 bases align to TRBD1. The receptor was derived from a man between 35 and 55 years old in good health and CMV-seropositive. The CDR3 DNA reads TGTGCCAGTAGTATATGGGGGACAGGGGGCTCGGGAAGCAATCAGCCCCAGCATTTT. As protein: CASSIWGTGGSGSNQPQHF. The full variable domain, completed using reference TRBV19 and TRBJ1-5, is DGGITQSPKYLFRKEGQNVTLSCEQNLNHDAMYWYRQDPGQGLRLIYYSQIVNDFQKGDIAEGYSVSREKKESFPLTVTSAQKNPTAFYLCASSIWGTGGSGSNQPQHFGDGTRLSIL.